These T cell receptor beta chains were read from a single sample in a study of fetal regulatory T cell absence and autoimmunity. The method was immunoSEQ multiplex PCR; TCRdb's version includes in-frame clones alone and lacks a portion of them. The repertoire holds about 95,000 clones, roughly 78% seen once, with about 2.1% in the top ten. Material: pancreas tissue. The receptors were sampled from a male donor with IPEX syndrome. Both conserved end residues are part of each CDR3. Fields, in order: clone size, J gene, V gene, D gene, CDR3 DNA, CDR3 protein. D genes are given only for firm matches. The size field is filled for only some rows; it gives once, few, many or a size class.

clone_size: -
j_call: TRBJ2-7
v_call: TRBV11-3
d_call: TRBD2
cdr3_nt: TGTGCCAGCAGCTTACTAGCGGGGGGGTACGAGCAGTACTTC
cdr3_aa: CASSLLAGGYEQYF

clone_size: few
j_call: TRBJ2-7
v_call: TRBV11-3
d_call: -
cdr3_nt: TGTGCCAGCAGCTTAGTCCAATACGAGCAGTACTTC
cdr3_aa: CASSLVQYEQYF

clone_size: once
j_call: TRBJ2-1
v_call: TRBV6-5
d_call: TRBD2
cdr3_nt: TGTGCCAGCAGTTACGCGTCTAGCGGGAACAATGAGCAGTTCTTC
cdr3_aa: CASSYASSGNNEQFF

clone_size: -
j_call: TRBJ2-3
v_call: TRBV13
d_call: TRBD2
cdr3_nt: TGTGCCAGCAGCTTCCGCGGGGGGGGAGATACGCAGTATTTT
cdr3_aa: CASSFRGGGDTQYF

clone_size: -
j_call: TRBJ1-3
v_call: TRBV7-9
d_call: TRBD1
cdr3_nt: TGTGCCAACGGGACAGGTCACTCTGGAAACACCATATATTTT
cdr3_aa: CANGTGHSGNTIYF

clone_size: -
j_call: TRBJ1-2
v_call: TRBV12-5
d_call: -
cdr3_nt: TGTGCTAGTGGTTTGCTACGGACAAGGCCCCTTAACTATGGCTACACCTTC
cdr3_aa: CASGLLRTRPLNYGYTF

clone_size: -
j_call: TRBJ2-5
v_call: TRBV5-6
d_call: TRBD2
cdr3_nt: TGTGCCAGCAGCTTGATGACTAGCGGGGAAGAGACCCAGTACTTC
cdr3_aa: CASSLMTSGEETQYF

clone_size: large
j_call: TRBJ1-1
v_call: TRBV11-3
d_call: TRBD1
cdr3_nt: TGTGCCAGCAGCAGCTCGGGACAGTCGAACACTGAAGCTTTCTTT
cdr3_aa: CASSSSGQSNTEAFF

clone_size: -
j_call: TRBJ1-2
v_call: TRBV14
d_call: -
cdr3_nt: TGTGCCAGCAGCCAAGCCCACGGGACTCTCTATGGCTACACCTTC
cdr3_aa: CASSQAHGTLYGYTF

clone_size: few
j_call: TRBJ2-5
v_call: TRBV7-9
d_call: TRBD1
cdr3_nt: TGTGCCAGCAGAAGAGGGGGCAGTCGGGAGACCCAGTACTTC
cdr3_aa: CASRRGGSRETQYF

clone_size: -
j_call: TRBJ2-5
v_call: TRBV2
d_call: -
cdr3_nt: TGTGCCAGCAGTCGCAACCTCCCCGGCCTAGCCAACCGACCAGAGACCCAGTACTTC
cdr3_aa: CASSRNLPGLANRPETQYF

clone_size: -
j_call: TRBJ1-2
v_call: TRBV5-1
d_call: TRBD1
cdr3_nt: TGCGCCAGCAACTTGAACCGGGACAGCTATGGCTACACCTTC
cdr3_aa: CASNLNRDSYGYTF

clone_size: -
j_call: TRBJ1-4
v_call: TRBV27
d_call: TRBD1
cdr3_nt: TGTGCCAGCAGTTCTTTTAAGGGACAGGGTGGTGAAAAACTGTTTTTT
cdr3_aa: CASSSFKGQGGEKLFF

clone_size: -
j_call: TRBJ2-1
v_call: TRBV5-4
d_call: TRBD2
cdr3_nt: TGTGCCAGCAGCTTGGCCCGCGACGGGGGGTCTTACAATGAGCAGTTCTTC
cdr3_aa: CASSLARDGGSYNEQFF

clone_size: -
j_call: TRBJ1-1
v_call: TRBV6-6
d_call: -
cdr3_nt: TGTGCCAGCAGTTACGGGGGCGCGAACACTGAAGCTTTCTTT
cdr3_aa: CASSYGGANTEAFF

clone_size: medium-sized
j_call: TRBJ2-7
v_call: TRBV5-5
d_call: -
cdr3_nt: TGTGCCAGCAGTGACGGGAGTAGCATTTACGAGCAGTACTTC
cdr3_aa: CASSDGSSIYEQYF

clone_size: -
j_call: TRBJ1-1
v_call: TRBV25-1
d_call: -
cdr3_nt: TGTGCCAGCAGTGAATATTCCGTTGGCGCTGAAGCTTTCTTT
cdr3_aa: CASSEYSVGAEAFF

clone_size: -
j_call: TRBJ1-2
v_call: TRBV27
d_call: TRBD1
cdr3_nt: TGTGCCAGCAGTTTTGCCAGGGGGCCCTATGGCTACACCTTC
cdr3_aa: CASSFARGPYGYTF

clone_size: -
j_call: TRBJ2-3
v_call: TRBV9
d_call: -
cdr3_nt: TGTGCCAGCAGCACATACGGTACAGGGTGGCCAGATACGCAGTATTTT
cdr3_aa: CASSTYGTGWPDTQYF

clone_size: once
j_call: TRBJ1-1
v_call: TRBV5-6
d_call: TRBD1
cdr3_nt: TGTGCCAGCAGGCAGGGGGCGAACACTGAAGCTTTCTTT
cdr3_aa: CASRQGANTEAFF

clone_size: -
j_call: TRBJ2-2
v_call: TRBV7-8
d_call: -
cdr3_nt: TGTGCCAGCAGCTTAGCCCCCCGAGATGGTACCGGGGAGCTGTTTTTT
cdr3_aa: CASSLAPRDGTGELFF

clone_size: -
j_call: TRBJ2-1
v_call: TRBV6-5
d_call: -
cdr3_nt: TGTGCCAGCAGTTACTTCGGGAGAAAGGGCAATGAGCAGTTCTTC
cdr3_aa: CASSYFGRKGNEQFF

clone_size: once
j_call: TRBJ1-2
v_call: TRBV6-5
d_call: -
cdr3_nt: TGTGCCAGCAGCGCCACAGGGTATGGCTACACCTTC
cdr3_aa: CASSATGYGYTF

clone_size: -
j_call: TRBJ2-5
v_call: TRBV5-5
d_call: -
cdr3_nt: TGTGCCAGCAGCTCTCCTCTGGGGAGTAGTTTGGCGGAGACCCAGTACTTC
cdr3_aa: CASSSPLGSSLAETQYF

clone_size: -
j_call: TRBJ1-1
v_call: TRBV27
d_call: TRBD1
cdr3_nt: TGTGCCAGCAGTTTCCGACAGGGGCAAGAAGCTTTCTTT
cdr3_aa: CASSFRQGQEAFF

clone_size: -
j_call: TRBJ2-2
v_call: TRBV5-1
d_call: -
cdr3_nt: TGCGCCAGCAGCTTGTGGGGACAGAACACCGGGGAGCTGTTTTTT
cdr3_aa: CASSLWGQNTGELFF